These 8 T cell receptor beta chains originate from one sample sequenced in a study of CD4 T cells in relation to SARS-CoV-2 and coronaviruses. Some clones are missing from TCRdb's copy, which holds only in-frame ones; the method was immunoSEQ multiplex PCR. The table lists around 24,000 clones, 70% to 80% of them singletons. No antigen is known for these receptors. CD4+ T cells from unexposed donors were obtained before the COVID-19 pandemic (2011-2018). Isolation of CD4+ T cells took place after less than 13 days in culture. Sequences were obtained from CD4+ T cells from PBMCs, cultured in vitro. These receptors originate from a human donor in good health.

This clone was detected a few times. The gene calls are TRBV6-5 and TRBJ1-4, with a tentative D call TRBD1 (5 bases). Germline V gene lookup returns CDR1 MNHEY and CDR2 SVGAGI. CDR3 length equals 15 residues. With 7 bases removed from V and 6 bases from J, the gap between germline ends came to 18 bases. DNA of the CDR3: TGTGCCAGCACCCCCGGGGTTGGGGCCGATGAAAAACTGTTTTTT. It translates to CASTPGVGADEKLFF.

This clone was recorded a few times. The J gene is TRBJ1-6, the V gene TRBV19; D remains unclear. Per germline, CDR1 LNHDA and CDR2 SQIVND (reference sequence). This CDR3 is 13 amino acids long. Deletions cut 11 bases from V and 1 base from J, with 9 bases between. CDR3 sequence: CAAQESYNSPLHF. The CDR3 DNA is TGTGCCGCTCAGGAGTCCTATAATTCACCCCTCCACTTT.

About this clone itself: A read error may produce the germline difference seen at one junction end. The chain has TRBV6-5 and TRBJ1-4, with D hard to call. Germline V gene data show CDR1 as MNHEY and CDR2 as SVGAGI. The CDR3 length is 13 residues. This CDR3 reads CASSYWTGEKLFF. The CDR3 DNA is TGTGCCAGCAGCTACTGGACGGGCGAAAAACTGTTTTTT.

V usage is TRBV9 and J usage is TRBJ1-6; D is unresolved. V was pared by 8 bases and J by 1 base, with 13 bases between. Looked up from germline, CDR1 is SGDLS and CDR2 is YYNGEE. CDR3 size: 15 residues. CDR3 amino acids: CASNSLGSYNSPLHF. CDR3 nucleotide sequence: TGTGCCAGTAATTCTCTGGGGTCCTATAATTCACCCCTCCACTTT.

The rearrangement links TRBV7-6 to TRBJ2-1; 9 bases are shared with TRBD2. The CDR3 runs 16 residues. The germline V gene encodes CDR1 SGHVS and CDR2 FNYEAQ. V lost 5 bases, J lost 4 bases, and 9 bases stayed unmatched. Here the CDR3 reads CASSQISGRSYNEQFF. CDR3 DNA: TGTGCCAGCAGCCAGATCAGCGGGAGGTCATACAATGAGCAGTTCTTC.

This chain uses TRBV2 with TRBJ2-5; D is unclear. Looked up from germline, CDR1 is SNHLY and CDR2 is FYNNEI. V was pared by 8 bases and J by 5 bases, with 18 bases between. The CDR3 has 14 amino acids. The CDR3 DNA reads TGTGCCAGCGGTCTAAGATCTGACGCGGAGACCCAGTACTTC. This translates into CASGLRSDAETQYF.

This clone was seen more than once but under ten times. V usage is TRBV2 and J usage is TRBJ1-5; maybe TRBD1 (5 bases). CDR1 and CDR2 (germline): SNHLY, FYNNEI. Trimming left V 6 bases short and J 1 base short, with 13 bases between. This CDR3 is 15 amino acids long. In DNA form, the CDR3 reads TGTGCCAGCAGGGAACTGCGGGACAGCAATCAGCCCCAGCATTTT. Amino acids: CASRELRDSNQPQHF.

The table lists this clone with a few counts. The CDR3 protein is CASTEQGQGGTGELFF. The CDR3 DNA sequence: TGTGCCAGCACAGAACAGGGACAGGGGGGCACCGGGGAGCTGTTTTTT. The chain has TRBV2 and TRBJ2-2; 11 bases fit TRBD1. The germline V gene has CDR1 SNHLY and CDR2 FYNNEI. V trimming: 7 bases; J trimming: 4 bases; junction bases outside the gene matches: 8. The CDR3 runs to 16 residues.